Each of the 5 T cell receptor beta chains below was sequenced from the same sample in a study of technical replicates of blood from a few donors. Clones were read by immunoSEQ multiplex PCR, and TCRdb kept only the in-frame ones, dropping some. The sample has over 50,000 clones; 94% are singletons. The sequenced sample was T cells isolated from PBMCs. These receptor sequences come from a human donor in good health.

CDR3: CASSYGGLAGAGELFF. The CDR3 DNA is TGTGCCAGCAGTTACGGGGGACTAGCGGGGGCCGGGGAGCTGTTTTTT. The V call is TRBV6-5, the J call TRBJ2-2; 14 bases align to TRBD2. The germline gives CDR1 MNHEY, CDR2 SVGAGI. The CDR3 is 16 amino acids. Trimming took 2 bases from V and 6 from J; bases not matched to a gene: 2.

The V and J genes are TRBV9 and TRBJ2-2; D uncertain. This CDR3 has 13 amino acids. From germline, CDR1 is SGDLS and CDR2 YYNGEE. The ends were cut back, 5 bases at V and 2 bases at J, with 7 bases in the middle. The CDR3 DNA sequence: TGTGCCAGCAGACTAACTAACACCGGGGAGCTGTTTTTT. Its protein is CASRLTNTGELFF.

The gene calls are TRBV7-3 and TRBJ2-6; D possibly corresponds to TRBD1 (6 bases). V was trimmed by 7 bases and J by 0 bases, leaving 16 bases between them. Germline V gene sequence: CDR1 SGHTA, CDR2 FQGTGA. The CDR3 runs 17 residues. The CDR3 here is CASTPRGEGSGANVLTF. The CDR3 DNA is TGTGCCAGCACCCCCAGGGGAGAGGGCTCTGGGGCCAACGTCCTGACTTTC.

The J gene is TRBJ2-7, the V gene TRBV5-1, with TRBD2 matching over 8 bases. CDR1 and CDR2 (germline): SGHRS, YFSETQ. After removal of 4 bases from V and 6 bases from J, the junction contained 9 bases not matched to a gene. The CDR3 is made up of 14 amino acids. In DNA form, the CDR3 reads TGCGCCAGCAGCCGACGGGAGGGCGTAGGCGAGCAGTACTTC. Translating it yields CASSRREGVGEQYF.

The gene calls are TRBV10-3 and TRBJ2-2; 7 positions agree with TRBD1. This CDR3 contains 16 residues. Germline V gene lookup returns CDR1 ENHRY and CDR2 SYGVKD. Losses at the gene ends were 3 bases for V and 7 bases for J; bases not matched to a gene: 11. CDR3 in amino acids: CAISESGQFKGGELFF. Here the CDR3 DNA reads TGTGCCATCAGTGAATCGGGACAGTTTAAAGGCGGGGAGCTGTTTTTT.